Below are 26 T cell receptor beta chains sequenced from a single sample in a study of identical twins' blood T cells (dated by TCRdb to the early 2010s). The library came from 5' RACE. TCRdb names Illumina Genome Analyzer IIx as the instrument used. TCRdb cleaned the public reads at Q25 with fastp, built clones with MiXCR and kept in-frame beta chains. Every entry covers one CDR3 protein and lists the most common genes and DNA from its rows. The sample yields 350,000 to 450,000 distinct CDR3 sequences; over 25% were counted once. The biggest ten clones account for 6.1% of the sample. The material sequenced was PBMCs. All receptors derive from a woman between 18 and 50 years old in good health.

The gene calls are TRBV19 and TRBJ1-1; D unresolved. The CDR3 extends over 10 amino acids. Germline V lookup: CDR1 LNHDA, CDR2 SQIVND (reference sequence). V lost 4 bases and J lost 7, with 4 bases in between. DNA of the CDR3: TGTGCCAGTAGTAGGGTTGAAGCTTTCTTT. Translation: CASSRVEAFF.

The table lists this clonotype with a few counts. The chain recombines TRBV5-1 with TRBJ2-7; TRBD1 might be the D (5 bases). The CDR3 consists of 15 residues. Trimming took off 1 base at V and 0 bases at J, with 11 bases between the two ends. Germline values: CDR1 SGHRS, CDR2 YFSETQ. CDR3 residues: CASSLRQTSSYEQYF. The CDR3 nucleotides read TGCGCCAGCAGCTTGAGACAGACGAGCTCCTACGAGCAGTACTTC.

To note about this clonotype: One end of the junction is discordant with germline, which a read error may explain. This chain joins TRBV5-1 and TRBJ2-1, with D possibly matching TRBD2 (5 bases). Germline CDR1 and CDR2: SGHRS and YFSETQ. This CDR3 region has 13 residues. This CDR3 reads CAGSLRVNNEQFF. CDR3 DNA: TGCGCCGGCAGCTTGAGGGTGAACAATGAGCAGTTCTTC.

This chain joins TRBV27 and TRBJ1-1, with a weak D call TRBD1 (5 bases). V lost 2 bases, J lost 2 bases, and 9 bases lay in between. This CDR3 has 14 residues. Per germline, CDR1 MNHEY and CDR2 SMNVEV (reference sequence). CDR3 coding DNA: TGTGCCAGCAGTTTAAGGGGATTTAACACTGAAGCTTTCTTT. It codes for CASSLRGFNTEAFF.

The chain links TRBV20-1 to TRBJ2-6; D may match TRBD1 or TRBD2 (5 bases each). The CDR3 contains 16 residues. Germline assignment: CDR1 DFQATT and CDR2 SNEGSKA (reference sequence). Trimming pared 5 bases from V and 0 bases from J, leaving 14 bases between. CDR3 protein: CSARDGKSSGANVLTF. The CDR3 bases are TGCAGTGCTCGGGACGGTAAAAGCTCTGGGGCCAACGTCCTGACTTTC.

The chain links TRBV14 to TRBJ2-1, with 12 bases matching TRBD2. The CDR3 consists of 14 residues. V gave up 4 bases and J gave up 7 bases; unmatched junction bases: 2. Per the germline V gene, CDR1 is SGHDN and CDR2 is FVKESK. As DNA, the CDR3 is TGTGCCAGCAGCCGGACTAGCGGGGCTAATGAGCAGTTCTTC. It translates to CASSRTSGANEQFF.

The chain employs TRBV14 and TRBJ1-2; D not certain. Germline CDR1 is SGHDN and CDR2 is FVKESK. The CDR3 contains 15 residues. V lost 3 bases and J lost 5, with 16 bases in between. In DNA, the CDR3 is TGTGCCAGCAGCCAGGATTTTCGGCAGATATATGGCTACACCTTC. Translation: CASSQDFRQIYGYTF.

The chain's CDR3 is CIATAGQANYGYTF. The CDR3, as DNA: TGCATTGCCACCGCGGGACAGGCAAACTATGGCTACACCTTC. This sequence joins TRBV20-1 and TRBJ1-2; TRBD1 matches at 8 bases. The CDR3 is made up of 14 amino acids. Germline-derived CDR1 and CDR2 are DFQATT and SNEGSKA (reference sequence).

This clonotype was seen repeatedly, ten times or more. The V and J genes are TRBV20-1 and TRBJ1-1; D remains unclear. Germline V lookup: CDR1 DFQATT, CDR2 SNEGSKA (reference sequence). The V and J ends lost 3 bases and 0 bases respectively, with 20 bases between them. The CDR3 contains 17 residues. The CDR3 coding sequence is TGCAGTGCTAGTCGTGAGGTCGGTCAGATCATGAACACTGAAGCTTTCTTT. It yields the protein CSASREVGQIMNTEAFF.

The chain is built from TRBV7-9 and TRBJ1-1; TRBD1 matches at 7 bases. After removal of 5 bases from V and 5 bases from J, the junction contained 5 bases not matched to a gene. This CDR3 is built from 13 residues. CDR1 and CDR2 from the germline V gene are SEHNR and FQNEAQ (reference sequence). The CDR3 protein is CASSQDRKTEAFF. As DNA, the CDR3 is TGTGCCAGCAGCCAGGACAGGAAGACTGAAGCTTTCTTT.

There are a few counts of this clonotype. The V and J genes are TRBV6-2 or TRBV6-3 and TRBJ2-3, with D unclear. The CDR3 covers 14 residues. CDR1 MNHEY and CDR2 SVGEGT come from the germline V gene. V shed 5 bases and J shed 4 bases, with 13 bases lying between them. The CDR3: CASSGMGTADTQYF. In DNA form, the CDR3 reads TGTGCCAGCAGTGGGATGGGTACGGCAGATACGCAGTATTTT.

The chain has TRBV4-2 and TRBJ2-2; 10 bases match TRBD2. V shed 0 bases, J shed 6 bases, and the junction held 4 bases outside the gene matches. CDR3 length: 16 amino acids. CDR1 and CDR2 (germline): LGHNA, YNFKEQ. CDR3 nucleotides: TGTGCCAGCAGCCAAGAAACTAGCGGGGTCCCCGGGGAGCTGTTTTTT. Protein: CASSQETSGVPGELFF.

Regarding this clonotype: Given a much more abundant clone one base away, this may be a read error. The chain has TRBV11-2 and TRBJ1-2; D unresolved. The CDR3 length is 13 residues. Germline values: CDR1 SGHAT, CDR2 FQNNGV. CDR3 DNA sequence: TGTGCCAGCAGCTTAGGCGGACTATATGGCTGCACCTTC. Residues: CASSLGGLYGCTF.

This clonotype came up many times. The rearrangement joins TRBV29-1 to TRBJ1-2; D unclear. V lost 0 bases and J 9 bases, leaving 5 bases between the germline ends. CDR1 SQVTM and CDR2 ANQGSEA come from the germline V gene. The CDR3 is 10 amino acids. CDR3 in amino acids: CSVEEVSYTF. The CDR3 bases are TGCAGCGTTGAAGAAGTGAGCTACACCTTC.

This clonotype was found many times. One junction end disagrees with the germline gene, perhaps due to a read error. The V and J genes are TRBV5-1 and TRBJ2-7; D remains unclear. This CDR3 has 12 amino acids. In germline, CDR1 is SGHRS, CDR2 YFSETQ. The CDR3 is CASSLEGYEQYF. The DNA for the CDR3 is TGTGCCAGCAGCCTTGAAGGCTACGAGCAGTACTTC. The full variable domain, in which reference TRBV5-1 and TRBJ2-7 provide the parts outside the CDR3, is KAGVTQTPRYLIKTRGQQVTLSCSPISGHRSVSWYQQTPGQGLQFLFEYFSETQRNKGNFPGRFSGRQFSNSRSEMNVSTLELGDSALYLCASSLEGYEQYFGPGTRLTVT.

The chain recombines TRBV29-1 with TRBJ2-7, with 10 nucleotides matching TRBD2. Per the germline V gene, CDR1 is SQVTM and CDR2 is ANQGSEA. The CDR3 sequence is 13 residues long. After removal of 7 bases from V and 4 bases from J, the junction contained 7 bases not matched to a gene. CDR3 region: CSGTGTSAYEQYF. The CDR3 region has the DNA TGCAGCGGCACCGGGACTAGCGCTTACGAGCAGTACTTC.

The chain couples TRBV30 to TRBJ1-2; TRBD1 matches at 7 bases. J was trimmed by 3 bases and V by 4 bases; bases with no gene match: 11. This CDR3 is 15 amino acids long. Germline V lookup: CDR1 GTSNPN, CDR2 SVGIG (reference sequence). This CDR3 is CAWIPSTGWDYGYTF. CDR3 nucleotide sequence: TGTGCCTGGATTCCTTCGACAGGGTGGGACTATGGCTACACCTTC.

Turning to this clonotype: Since a much larger clone is just one base distant, this may be a read error. The chain combines TRBV9 with TRBJ1-1; 8 bases align to TRBD1. CDR1 SGDLS and CDR2 YYNGEE come from the germline V gene. CDR3 length: 15 residues. After removal of 4 bases from V and 1 base from J, the junction contained 6 bases not matched to a gene. The DNA of the CDR3 is TGTGCCAGCAGCCCTGCAGGGGGCCAGAACACTGAAGCTTTCTTT. Its protein product is CASSPAGGQNTEAFF.

The chain is built from TRBV25-1 and TRBJ2-2, with 8 bases aligning to TRBD1. Germline CDR1 and CDR2: MGHDK and SYGVNS. The length of the CDR3 is 15 residues. The V segment lost 4 bases and the J segment 7 bases; nucleotides outside the gene matches: 8. CDR3 amino acids: CASSVGQGVNGELFF. CDR3 DNA: TGTGCCAGCAGTGTCGGACAGGGAGTCAACGGGGAGCTGTTTTTT. Looking up the rest from reference TRBV25-1 and TRBJ2-2 gives the full variable domain: EADIYQTPRYLVIGTGKKITLECSQTMGHDKMYWYQQDPGMELHLIHYSYGVNSTEKGDLSSESTVSRIRTEHFPLTLESARPSHTSQYLCASSVGQGVNGELFFGEGSRLTVL.

This chain joins TRBV20-1 and TRBJ2-7; possibly TRBD1 for D (6 bases). Between the trimmed V and J ends, which lost 3 bases and 1 base, there was a span of 7 bases. The germline V gene has CDR1 DFQATT and CDR2 SNEGSKA (reference sequence). The CDR3 has 12 amino acids. The CDR3 sequence is CSASTGSYEQYF. The DNA of the CDR3 is TGCAGTGCTAGTACAGGGTCCTACGAGCAGTACTTC.

With respect to this clonotype: A single base separates this from a much larger clone, so it may be a read error. The V call is TRBV6-2 or TRBV6-3, the J call TRBJ1-5; a weak D match, TRBD1 (6 bases). CDR3 size: 14 residues. Trimming took 6 bases from V and 5 from J, leaving 14 bases between them. The germline gives CDR1 MNHEY, CDR2 SVGEGT. As DNA, the CDR3 is TGTGCCAGCAGGACAGACAGGATTTATCAGCCCCAGCATTTT. Amino acids: CASRTDRIYQPQHF.

The chain combines TRBV5-1 with TRBJ2-2; 7 bases are shared with TRBD1. Germline loops: CDR1 SGHRS, CDR2 YFSETQ. The CDR3 is 17 residues long. V gave up 0 bases and J gave up 2 bases; unmatched junction bases: 7. In DNA, the CDR3 is TGCGCCAGCAGCTTGGATTGGGGACAGACAAACACCGGGGAGCTGTTTTTT. Translating it yields CASSLDWGQTNTGELFF.

The chain links TRBV5-1 to TRBJ2-1; 9 bases map to TRBD2. CDR1 SGHRS and CDR2 YFSETQ come from the germline V gene. Trimming removed 4 bases from V and 10 bases from J; junction bases left unmatched: 3. CDR3 length equals 12 residues. The chain's CDR3 is CASSATSGEQFF. For the CDR3, the DNA is TGCGCCAGCAGCGCGACTAGCGGAGAGCAGTTCTTC.

The chain has TRBV9 and TRBJ1-1; D remains unclear. This CDR3 spans 14 amino acids. Germline CDR1 reads SGDLS; CDR2 reads YYNGEE. V dropped 0 bases and J dropped 5 bases, with 11 bases sitting between them. As DNA, the CDR3 is TGTGCCAGCAGCGTAGAGGCGGGAGGGACTGAAGCTTTCTTT. Translated: CASSVEAGGTEAFF.

J is TRBJ2-7 and V is TRBV11-2; D possibly corresponds to TRBD2 (6 bases). V was trimmed by 1 base and J by 3 bases, leaving 13 bases between them. Per the germline V gene, CDR1 is SGHAT and CDR2 is FQNNGV. This CDR3 is 15 amino acids long. CDR3 region: CASSLAPGANYEQYF. The CDR3, as DNA: TGTGCCAGCAGCTTAGCTCCGGGAGCAAACTACGAGCAGTACTTC.

The chain employs TRBV7-8 and TRBJ1-2; D not certain. The CDR3 has 13 residues. The V gene lost 3 bases and the J gene lost 4 bases, with 9 bases spanning the gap. Germline CDR1 is SGHVS and CDR2 is FQNEAQ. CDR3 region: CASSFGLSYGYTF. Here the CDR3 DNA reads TGTGCCAGCAGCTTTGGGCTCTCCTATGGCTACACCTTC.